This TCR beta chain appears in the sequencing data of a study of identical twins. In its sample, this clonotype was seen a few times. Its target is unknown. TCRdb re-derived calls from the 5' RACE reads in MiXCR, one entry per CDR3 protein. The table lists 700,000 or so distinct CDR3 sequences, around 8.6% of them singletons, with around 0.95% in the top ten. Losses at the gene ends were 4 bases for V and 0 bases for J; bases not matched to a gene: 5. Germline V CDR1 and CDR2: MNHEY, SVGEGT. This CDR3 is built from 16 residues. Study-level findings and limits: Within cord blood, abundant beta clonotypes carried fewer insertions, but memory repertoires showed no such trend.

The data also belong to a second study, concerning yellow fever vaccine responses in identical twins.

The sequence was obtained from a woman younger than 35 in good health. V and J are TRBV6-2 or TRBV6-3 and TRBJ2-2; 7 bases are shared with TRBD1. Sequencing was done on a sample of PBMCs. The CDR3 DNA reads TGTGCCAGCAGTTCCTTAGGGGGCGCGAACACCGGGGAGCTGTTTTTT. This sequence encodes CASSSLGGANTGELFF.